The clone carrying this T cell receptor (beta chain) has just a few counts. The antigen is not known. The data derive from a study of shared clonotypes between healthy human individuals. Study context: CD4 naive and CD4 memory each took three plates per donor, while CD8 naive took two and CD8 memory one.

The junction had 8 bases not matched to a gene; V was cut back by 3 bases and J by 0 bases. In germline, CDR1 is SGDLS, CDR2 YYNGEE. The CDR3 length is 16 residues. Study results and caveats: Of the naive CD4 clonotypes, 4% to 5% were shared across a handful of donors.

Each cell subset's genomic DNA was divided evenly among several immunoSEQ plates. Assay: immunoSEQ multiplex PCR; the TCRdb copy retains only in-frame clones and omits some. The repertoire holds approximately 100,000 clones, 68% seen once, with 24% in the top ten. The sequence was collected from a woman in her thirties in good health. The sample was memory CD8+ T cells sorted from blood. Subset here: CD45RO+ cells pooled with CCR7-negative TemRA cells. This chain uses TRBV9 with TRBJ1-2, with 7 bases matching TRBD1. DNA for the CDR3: TGTGCCAGCAGCGGCAGAGGACAGGAAGCTAACTATGGCTACACCTTC. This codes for CASSGRGQEANYGYTF.